The 18 T cell receptor beta chains in this list originate from one sample, sequenced in a study of T-cell reconstitution after alpha-beta-depleted transplantation in children (dated by TCRdb to 2016 to 2017). The library came from PCR. The instrument was an Illumina HiSeq 2500. Molecular barcoding was employed in the preparation of TCR libraries, with unique molecular identifiers being used to normalize TCRbeta repertoire quantification. TCRdb reran the public reads through fastp at Q25 and MiXCR, keeping productive beta chains. For every CDR3 protein sequence, its rows merge into one entry that carries the most common genes and DNA. The sample table holds around 480,000 distinct CDR3 sequences, of which 32% were seen once. Approximately 2.3% of the sample is taken by the ten largest. This material consisted of PBMCs from the stem cell graft donor, taken from the stem cell graft. These receptors were obtained from a human donor who donated a stem cell graft to a child with aplastic anemia.

Only a few counts were recorded for this clonotype. The chain's CDR3 is CASSLEGSLNYGYTF. CDR3 nucleotides: TGTGCCAGCAGCTTGGAGGGGAGCCTAAACTATGGCTACACCTTC. The rearrangement uses TRBV5-6 and TRBJ1-2, with D tentatively TRBD1 (5 bases). CDR1 and CDR2 from the germline V gene are SGHDT and YYEEEE. V lost 0 bases, J lost 2 bases, and 11 bases lay in between. This CDR3 has 15 residues.

V gene TRBV5-1 combines with J gene TRBJ1-5, with D maybe TRBD1 (5 bases). This CDR3 spans 15 amino acids. The V and J ends lost 0 bases and 6 bases respectively, with 13 bases between them. Looked up from germline, CDR1 is SGHRS and CDR2 is YFSETQ. The chain's CDR3 is CASSLDSGNGQPQHF. The CDR3, as DNA: TGCGCCAGCAGCTTGGATTCAGGGAACGGTCAGCCCCAGCATTTT.

This clonotype was found a few times. V is TRBV20-1 and J is TRBJ1-6, with D possibly being TRBD1 (5 bases). Trimming took 6 bases from V and 2 from J, leaving 11 bases between them. The CDR3 is 14 residues long. CDR1 DFQATT and CDR2 SNEGSKA come from the germline V gene (reference sequence). The DNA of the CDR3 is TGCAGTGCCCTGGGGCCAGCCTATAATTCACCCCTCCACTTT. It translates to CSALGPAYNSPLHF.

This clonotype has a handful of counts. The chain uses TRBV28 and TRBJ2-1; 10 bases map to TRBD2. CDR3 length: 15 amino acids. CDR1 is MDHEN and CDR2 is SYDVKM in the germline V gene. J was trimmed by 6 bases and V by 7 bases; bases with no gene match: 9. In nucleotides, the CDR3 is TGTGCCAGCAAAAACCTAGCGGGAGACTTCAATGAGCAGTTCTTC. Protein: CASKNLAGDFNEQFF.

A few counts support this clonotype. The chain joins TRBV29-1 to TRBJ2-7; 10 bases are shared with TRBD2. CDR3 length equals 19 residues. Germline CDR1 reads SQVTM; CDR2 reads ANQGSEA. Germline trimming cut 1 base from V and 4 bases from J; bases unmatched to any gene: 19. As DNA, the CDR3 is TGCAGCGTTGAAGTTTCCCCCCGGGAACTAGCGGGATACACTTACGAGCAGTACGTC. Translated, it gives CSVEVSPRELAGYTYEQYV.

The chain recombines TRBV20-1 with TRBJ1-4; D is ambiguous. Trimming removed 0 bases at V and 8 bases at J, with 10 bases between. Germline-derived CDR1 and CDR2 are DFQATT and SNEGSKA (reference sequence). The CDR3 has 13 residues. CDR3 coding DNA: TGCAGTGCTAGAGATAATCAAAAAGAAAAACTGTTTTTT. This translates into CSARDNQKEKLFF.

In its sample, this clonotype was seen a few times. The chain has TRBV5-1 and TRBJ2-5; 12 bases are a match to TRBD2. Germline CDR1 is SGHRS and CDR2 is YFSETQ. J gave up 4 bases and V 4 bases, and 8 bases lay outside the gene matches. The CDR3 is 16 residues long. CDR3 region: CASSMTSGRAVETQYF. CDR3 sequence (DNA): TGCGCCAGCAGCATGACTAGCGGGAGAGCGGTAGAGACCCAGTACTTC.

J is TRBJ2-3 and V is TRBV25-1; perhaps D is TRBD1 or TRBD2 (6 bases each). The CDR3 extends over 15 amino acids. CDR1 MGHDK and CDR2 SYGVNS come from the germline V gene. V dropped 5 bases and J dropped 0 bases, with 12 bases sitting between them. CDR3 region: CASSRGARSTDTQYF. The CDR3 nucleotides are TGTGCCAGCAGTAGGGGGGCCAGAAGCACAGATACGCAGTATTTT.

The gene calls are TRBV20-1 and TRBJ2-1; 8 bases fit TRBD2. The CDR3 consists of 13 residues. Per germline, CDR1 DFQATT and CDR2 SNEGSKA (reference sequence). V dropped 6 bases and J dropped 9; count of bases not matched to a gene: 10. CDR3 protein: CSARGGFTPEQFF. The DNA for the CDR3 is TGCAGTGCCCGGGGGGGATTTACGCCTGAGCAGTTCTTC.

The chain recombines TRBV6-2 or TRBV6-3 with TRBJ2-7; 9 positions agree with TRBD1. The CDR3 is 15 residues long. Germline V gives CDR1 MNHEY, CDR2 SVGEGT. V trimming: 4 bases; J trimming: 6 bases; junction bases outside the gene matches: 10. CDR3 in amino acids: CASSSRFTGGLEQYV. The CDR3 DNA reads TGTGCCAGCAGTTCGAGGTTCACAGGGGGCCTCGAGCAGTACGTC.

V gene TRBV15 combines with J gene TRBJ2-1; D may be TRBD2 (6 bases). V lost 0 bases, J lost 8 bases, and 17 bases lay in between. The CDR3 contains 16 residues. CDR1 and CDR2 (germline): LNHNV, YYDKDF (reference sequence). CDR3 sequence (DNA): TGTGCCACCAGCAGAGATTTCGGGAGTGTTCGCGATGAGCAGTTCTTC. Protein sequence: CATSRDFGSVRDEQFF.

This CDR3 is CASSLGEGSGAEAFF. Written as DNA, the CDR3 is TGTGCCAGCAGTTTAGGGGAGGGCTCGGGCGCTGAAGCTTTCTTT. The chain joins TRBV12-3 or TRBV12-4 to TRBJ1-1, with D uncertain. The germline V and J ends were trimmed by 1 base and 6 bases, with 15 bases remaining between them. The CDR3 consists of 15 residues.

The table lists this clonotype with a count of one. This chain connects TRBV5-1 to TRBJ1-1; D unresolved. The germline gives CDR1 SGHRS, CDR2 YFSETQ. Between the trimmed V and J ends, which lost 1 base and 3 bases, there was a span of 10 bases. There are 14 residues in the CDR3. The CDR3 spells CASSLSELDTEAFF. Here the CDR3 DNA reads TGCGCCAGCAGCTTGTCAGAACTCGACACTGAAGCTTTCTTT.

This clonotype turned up a few times. J is TRBJ2-5 and V is TRBV18; D remains ambiguous. The V end was cut by 2 bases, the J end by 2 bases, with 12 bases between. CDR1 KGHSH and CDR2 LQKENI come from the germline V gene. The CDR3 has 15 amino acids. CDR3 protein: CASSPGQPRQETQYF. For the CDR3, the DNA is TGTGCCAGCTCACCAGGTCAACCCCGACAAGAGACCCAGTACTTC.

The CDR3 sequence: CAWSVDPGLNTEAFF. CDR3 nucleotide sequence: TGTGCCTGGAGTGTAGATCCAGGGCTGAACACTGAAGCTTTCTTT. J is TRBJ1-1 and V is TRBV30, with D perhaps TRBD1 (5 bases). V was shortened by 0 bases and J by 0 bases, with 11 bases between the two germline ends. Germline lookup yields CDR1 GTSNPN and CDR2 SVGIG (reference sequence). The CDR3 loop spans 15 amino acids.

The V gene is TRBV14, the J gene TRBJ1-2; tentative D call: TRBD1 (6 bases). Trimming removed 1 base at V and 3 bases at J, with 12 bases between. Germline loops: CDR1 SGHDN, CDR2 FVKESK. The CDR3 has 15 amino acids. The CDR3 nucleotides read TGTGCCAGCAGCCAAGCTTTGGACAGCTACTATGGCTACACCTTC. This translates into CASSQALDSYYGYTF.

The chain joins TRBV14 to TRBJ1-2; no definite D call. V was shortened by 0 bases and J by 2 bases, with 7 bases between the two germline ends. In germline, CDR1 is SGHDN, CDR2 FVKESK. This CDR3 has 14 amino acids. The chain's CDR3 is CASSQEAKNYGYTF. DNA of the CDR3: TGTGCCAGCAGCCAAGAGGCGAAGAACTATGGCTACACCTTC.

The chain uses TRBV12-3 or TRBV12-4 and TRBJ1-3; the D gene is possibly TRBD1 (6 bases). The length of the CDR3 is 16 residues. Trimming pared 6 bases from V and 0 bases from J, leaving 15 bases between. This chain's CDR3 is CASRHTGILSGNTIYF. The CDR3 DNA is TGTGCCAGCAGGCACACAGGGATACTCTCTGGAAACACCATATATTTT.